Listed below are T cell receptor beta chains from one sample, sequenced in a study of blood T cell repertoires in COVID-19. The protocol was immunoSEQ multiplex PCR, while the TCRdb copy is restricted to in-frame clones and leaves out a portion. The repertoire holds roughly 77,000 clones, approximately 79% seen once, with 26% in the top ten. The sequenced sample was peripheral blood. The receptor source for this set is a man between 60 and 70 years old with active or convalescent COVID-19. Both conserved end residues are part of each CDR3. The order of the fields is D gene, V gene, J gene, clone size, CDR3 protein, CDR3 DNA. D genes are given only for firm matches. Size tells how often a clone was seen (once, few, many) or the class of an expanded clone, and some rows leave it out.

D: .; V: TRBV3-1/TRBV3-2; J: TRBJ2-7; size: .; CDR3: CASSQDLGTYEQYF; DNA: TGTGCCAGCAGCCAAGATCTAGGAACCTACGAGCAGTACTTC
D: .; V: TRBV30; J: TRBJ1-1; size: once; CDR3: CAWSVLSGQTNTEAFF; DNA: TGTGCCTGGAGTGTACTTTCCGGACAAACGAACACTGAAGCTTTCTTT
D: TRBD1; V: TRBV9; J: TRBJ2-1; size: .; CDR3: CASSVGTGVYNEQFF; DNA: TGTGCCAGCAGCGTTGGGACAGGGGTCTACAATGAGCAGTTCTTC
D: TRBD1; V: TRBV10-3; J: TRBJ2-7; size: many; CDR3: CAISELRTGSYEQYF; DNA: TGTGCCATCAGTGAGCTTCGGACAGGCTCCTACGAGCAGTACTTC
D: TRBD2; V: TRBV27; J: TRBJ2-1; size: .; CDR3: CASSSGGPYNEQFF; DNA: TGTGCCAGCAGTTCGGGGGGGCCCTACAATGAGCAGTTCTTC
D: .; V: TRBV5-6; J: TRBJ2-7; size: once; CDR3: CASSLADGRAHEQYF; DNA: TGTGCCAGCAGCTTAGCCGATGGCAGGGCGCACGAGCAGTACTTC
D: .; V: TRBV5-1; J: TRBJ1-1; size: few; CDR3: CASSQQGTEAFF; DNA: TGCGCCAGCAGCCAGCAGGGCACTGAAGCTTTCTTT
D: TRBD2; V: TRBV3-1/TRBV3-2; J: TRBJ2-2; size: .; CDR3: CASSLPGGVKTGELFF; DNA: TGTGCCAGCAGCCTCCCGGGGGGGGTTAAGACCGGGGAGCTGTTTTTT
D: .; V: TRBV2; J: TRBJ2-7; size: .; CDR3: CASSEQGSYEQYF; DNA: TGTGCCAGCAGCGAACAGGGTTCCTACGAGCAGTACTTC
D: TRBD2; V: TRBV7-2; J: TRBJ2-5; size: .; CDR3: CASSFGGGDGETQYF; DNA: TGTGCCAGCAGCTTCGGCGGGGGGGATGGGGAGACCCAGTACTTC
D: .; V: TRBV5-6; J: TRBJ1-1; size: .; CDR3: CASSLARNTEAFF; DNA: TGTGCCAGCAGCTTGGCGCGTAACACTGAAGCTTTCTTT
D: .; V: TRBV1; J: TRBJ2-7; size: .; CDR3: CTSSQSQYF; DNA: TGCACCAGCAGCCAATCACAGTACTTC
D: .; V: TRBV3-1/TRBV3-2; J: TRBJ1-1; size: .; CDR3: CASSHSQGSSEAFF; DNA: TGTGCCAGCAGCCACTCACAGGGCTCGAGTGAAGCTTTCTTT
D: .; V: TRBV21-1; J: TRBJ2-1; size: .; CDR3: CASSKTGNEQFF; DNA: TGTGCCAGCAGCAAGACAGGTAATGAGCAGTTCTTC
D: .; V: TRBV3-1/TRBV3-2; J: TRBJ1-5; size: .; CDR3: CASSQNRAQPQHF; DNA: TGTGCCAGCAGCCAAAACAGGGCTCAGCCCCAGCATTTT
D: TRBD2; V: TRBV6-2/TRBV6-3; J: TRBJ2-7; size: .; CDR3: CASSAPGGASYEQYF; DNA: TGTGCCAGCAGTGCCCCGGGGGGGGCTTCCTACGAGCAGTACTTC
D: .; V: TRBV5-1; J: TRBJ1-5; size: few; CDR3: CASSIEGSRGQPQHF; DNA: TGCGCCAGCTCCATCGAGGGGAGCAGGGGTCAGCCCCAGCATTTT
D: TRBD1; V: TRBV9; J: TRBJ2-7; size: once; CDR3: CASSGGGSTGVDEQYF; DNA: TGTGCCAGCAGCGGAGGGGGGTCGACAGGGGTCGACGAGCAGTACTTC
D: .; V: TRBV15; J: TRBJ1-3; size: few; CDR3: CATRATGGHGNTIYF; DNA: TGTGCCACCAGGGCGACGGGAGGACATGGAAACACCATATATTTT
D: .; V: TRBV9; J: TRBJ1-5; size: .; CDR3: CASSGDSAEYSTFNSNQPQHF; DNA: TGTGCCAGCAGCGGAGACAGTGCTGAATACTCCACCTTCAATAGCAATCAGCCCCAGCATTTT